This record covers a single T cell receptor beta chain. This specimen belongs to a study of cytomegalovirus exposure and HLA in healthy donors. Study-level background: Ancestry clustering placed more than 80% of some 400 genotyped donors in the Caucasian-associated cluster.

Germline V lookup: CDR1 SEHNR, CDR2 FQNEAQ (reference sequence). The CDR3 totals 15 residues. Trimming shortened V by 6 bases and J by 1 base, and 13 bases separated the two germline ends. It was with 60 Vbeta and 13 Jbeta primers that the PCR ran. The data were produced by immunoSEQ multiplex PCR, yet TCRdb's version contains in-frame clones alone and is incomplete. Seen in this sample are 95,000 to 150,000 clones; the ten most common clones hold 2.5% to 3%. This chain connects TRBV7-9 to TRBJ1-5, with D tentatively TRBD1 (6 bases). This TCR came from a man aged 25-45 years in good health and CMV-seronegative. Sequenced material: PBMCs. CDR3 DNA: TGTGCCAGCAGTTCGGACGGACAGAGCAATCAGCCCCAGCATTTT. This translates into CASSSDGQSNQPQHF.